This T cell receptor beta chain was sequenced for a study of T-cell memory formation after mild COVID-19. The CDR3 length is 17 residues. Germline V gene sequence: CDR1 LGHNA, CDR2 YNFKEQ. V dropped 3 bases and J dropped 4 bases, with 19 bases sitting between them. MiXCR was run by TCRdb on the 5' RACE reads, yielding one entry per CDR3 protein. The sample contains under 700,000 distinct CDR3 sequences, around 21% of which appear only once. This clonotype was picked up a small number of times. Its specificity is not known. Regarding the study as a whole: Pre-infection memory carried some responding clones, suggesting that cross-reactive memory joined. Chiefly within CM and EM were the contracting CD4+ clones; CD8+ ones were within EMRA. Clones contracting over day 15 to 85 were CD4/CD8 balanced, with later expanders leaning CD4+.

The chain uses TRBV4-2 and TRBJ2-1, with a tentative D call TRBD2 (6 bases). The receptor's source is an adult woman who had mild COVID-19 (a few samples of this study predate the infection). Cell type and time point are not known. The sample comprised PBMCs or a T cell subset sorted from them (not recorded which). The CDR3: CASSQALAYIRYNEQFF. The CDR3 nucleotides are TGTGCCAGCAGCCAGGCTCTAGCGTATATACGGTACAATGAGCAGTTCTTC.